The entry below describes one T cell receptor (beta chain). The record originates from a study of cytomegalovirus exposure and HLA in healthy donors. TCRdb's copy holds only in-frame clones and misses some; the assay was immunoSEQ multiplex PCR. The sample shows about 260,000 clones, about 92% of them seen only once. This CDR3 spans 15 amino acids. The V gene lost 3 bases and the J gene lost 5 bases, with 17 bases spanning the gap. Looked up from germline, CDR1 is KGHSH and CDR2 is LQKENI. Input material: PBMCs. The rearrangement uses TRBV18 and TRBJ2-7; TRBD1 might be the D (5 bases). This clonotype was obtained from a woman aged 25 to 39 in good health and CMV-seronegative. Written as DNA, the CDR3 is TGTGCCAGCTCACCCGGTGCAGGGATCATCCACGAGCAGTACTTC. It translates to CASSPGAGIIHEQYF.